One sample yielded the 18 T cell receptor beta chains listed below, sequenced in a study of Ad26.COV2.S vaccination and SARS-CoV-2 variants. As for treatment: around 19 received Ad26.COV2.S at low or high dose, single or two shots; a few received placebo; per-sample allocation not given. Samples were taken on day 63 after the first vaccine or placebo injection. Here immunoSEQ multiplex PCR was the method, and the copy in TCRdb shows in-frame clones only, minus some. The sample includes roughly 400,000 clones, 90% of them seen just once. The sequences come from peripheral blood, collected in a trial of Ad26.COV2.S vaccine versus placebo. The receptors shown here come from a person aged 18-65 years who received the Ad26.COV2.S COVID-19 vaccine or a placebo.

V usage is TRBV7-2 and J usage is TRBJ1-1; the match to TRBD1 covers 7 bases. The CDR3 sequence is 15 residues long. The J segment lost 3 bases and the V segment lost 5 bases, leaving 9 bases of the junction unmatched. Germline CDR1 and CDR2: SGHTA and FQGNSA. CDR3 sequence: CASSPRQGGDTEAFF. CDR3 nucleotides: TGTGCCAGCAGCCCTCGACAGGGAGGGGACACTGAAGCTTTCTTT.

The V gene is TRBV3-1 (or the pseudogene TRBV3-2), the J gene TRBJ1-4; 11 bases line up with TRBD1. There are 15 residues in the CDR3. Germline CDR1 LGHDT, CDR2 YNNKEL (reference sequence). V lost 3 bases to trimming and J lost 3 bases; unmatched junction nucleotides: 0. CDR3 residues: CASSQDRGPNEKLFF. The CDR3 DNA follows: TGTGCCAGCAGCCAGGACAGGGGGCCTAATGAAAAACTGTTTTTT.

CDR3 loop: CASSQDSGADQPQHF. In DNA, the CDR3 is TGCGCCAGCAGCCAAGATAGTGGTGCGGATCAGCCCCAGCATTTT. The chain joins TRBV4-1 to TRBJ1-5; D is ambiguous. CDR3 length equals 15 residues. The V gene lost 0 bases and the J gene lost 5 bases, with 11 bases spanning the gap. CDR1 MGHRA and CDR2 YSYEKL come from the germline V gene.

The chain links TRBV5-5 to TRBJ2-7; the D gene is possibly TRBD1 (7 bases). This CDR3 contains 17 residues. Germline CDR1 is SGHKS and CDR2 is YYEKEE (reference sequence). Trimming took 4 bases from V and 1 from J, leaving 21 bases between them. The CDR3 loop reads CASSIQVRAGGSYEQYF. In nucleotides, the CDR3 is TGTGCCAGCAGCATTCAGGTTCGGGCAGGGGGGTCCTACGAGCAGTACTTC.

As concerns this clone: A junction boundary mismatches the germline segment, possibly from a read error. The genes are TRBV7-2 and TRBJ2-7; 10 bases match TRBD2. CDR1 is SGHTA, CDR2 FQGNSA, per germline. The CDR3 has 16 residues. The CDR3 region is CASRLAASGSTYEQYF. CDR3 DNA sequence: TGTGCCAGCAGATTAGCGGCTAGCGGGAGTACCTACGAGCAGTACTTC.

The chain combines TRBV13 with TRBJ1-1; perhaps TRBD1 as D (5 bases). The germline V and J ends were trimmed by 4 bases and 1 base, with 10 bases remaining between them. The CDR3 runs 14 residues. CDR1 and CDR2 from the germline V gene are PRHDT and FYEKMQ (reference sequence). CDR3 in amino acids: CASSSGRGNTEAFF. DNA of the CDR3: TGTGCCAGCAGCTCGGGTAGGGGGAACACTGAAGCTTTCTTT.

The J gene is TRBJ2-1, the V gene TRBV7-9, with 11 nucleotides matching TRBD2. The germline gives CDR1 SEHNR, CDR2 FQNEAQ (reference sequence). The V segment lost 7 bases and the J segment 12 bases; nucleotides outside the gene matches: 14. This CDR3 is 15 amino acids long. The CDR3 DNA is TGTGCCAGCACCTCGGAGGCTAGCGGGAGGATCGGGCAGTTCTTC. The encoded protein is CASTSEASGRIGQFF.

The chain combines TRBV27 with TRBJ2-1; no firm D call. Germline V gene sequence: CDR1 MNHEY, CDR2 SMNVEV (reference sequence). Trimming left V 2 bases short and J 6 bases short, with 11 bases between. The CDR3 contains 14 residues. CDR3 sequence: CASSLVARSNEQFF. The CDR3 nucleotides read TGTGCCAGCAGTTTAGTGGCTAGAAGCAATGAGCAGTTCTTC.

The chain has TRBV5-5 and TRBJ1-1; D is undetermined. V lost 4 bases and J lost 0, with 10 bases in between. This CDR3 spans 14 amino acids. The germline CDR1 and CDR2 sequences are SGHKS and YYEKEE (reference sequence). This CDR3 is CASSPTRLNTEAFF. CDR3 sequence (DNA): TGTGCCAGCAGCCCGACCAGGTTGAACACTGAAGCTTTCTTT.

The chain uses TRBV5-1 and TRBJ2-7; weak D call: TRBD1 (6 bases). The CDR3 totals 15 residues. The germline V gene encodes CDR1 SGHRS and CDR2 YFSETQ. V dropped 2 bases and J dropped 2 bases, with 14 bases sitting between them. CDR3 residues: CASSFGGGPTYEQYF. The CDR3 nucleotides are TGCGCCAGCAGCTTTGGGGGCGGACCTACCTACGAGCAGTACTTC.

This sequence joins TRBV6-2 or TRBV6-3 and TRBJ1-1, with D hard to call. V lost 6 bases, J lost 3 bases, and 17 bases lay in between. There are 15 residues in the CDR3. Germline V gene sequence: CDR1 MNHEY, CDR2 SVGEGT. The DNA for the CDR3 is TGTGCCAGCAGCAGCGACTCGTGGAGGGACACTGAAGCTTTCTTT. Residues: CASSSDSWRDTEAFF.

This chain uses TRBV6-5 with TRBJ2-7, with 7 bases fitting TRBD1. This CDR3 is 13 amino acids long. J lost 4 bases, V lost 7 bases, and 7 bases had no gene match. The germline V gene encodes CDR1 MNHEY and CDR2 SVGAGI. CDR3: CASTSTGSYEQYF. The CDR3 DNA sequence: TGTGCCAGCACTTCGACAGGGTCGTACGAGCAGTACTTC.

This chain links TRBV3-1 (or the pseudogene TRBV3-2) with TRBJ2-7, with D tentatively TRBD1 (6 bases). This CDR3 is built from 14 residues. V lost 1 base to trimming and J lost 5 bases, with 12 bases between them. The germline V gene has CDR1 LGHDT and CDR2 YNNKEL (reference sequence). In DNA form, the CDR3 reads TGTGCCAGCAGCCAAGGGGGGCGCGCGCACGAGCAGTACTTC. Amino acid sequence: CASSQGGRAHEQYF.

CDR3 bases: TGTGCCAGCACCTGGGGACAGGGGGTCTCCGGCTACACCTTC. Its translation: CASTWGQGVSGYTF. This chain joins TRBV7-9 and TRBJ1-2, with 11 bases lining up with TRBD1. V was pared by 7 bases and J by 8 bases, with 9 bases of the junction left unmatched. This CDR3 region has 14 residues. Germline CDR1 is SEHNR and CDR2 is FQNEAQ (reference sequence).

The chain couples TRBV12-3 or TRBV12-4 to TRBJ1-1, with D unclear. The ends were cut back, 8 bases at V and 2 bases at J, with 12 bases in the middle. This CDR3 has 13 amino acids. The CDR3 loop reads CASVPIPNTEAFF. CDR3 coding DNA: TGTGCCAGCGTTCCGATCCCCAACACTGAAGCTTTCTTT.

This clone was detected once. The chain has TRBV24-1 and TRBJ2-3, with TRBD2 matching over 10 bases. With V trimmed by 3 bases and J by 0 bases, 8 bases remained unmatched. The CDR3 consists of 18 residues. Germline CDR1 and CDR2: KGHDR and SFDVKD. CDR3 DNA: TGTGCCACCAGTGATCGTCTAGCGGGGGAGTCGAGCACAGATACGCAGTATTTT. It codes for CATSDRLAGESSTDTQYF.

V usage is TRBV7-2 and J usage is TRBJ2-7; 13 nucleotides match TRBD2. This CDR3 comprises 15 residues. CDR1 SGHTA and CDR2 FQGNSA come from the germline V gene. Unmatched junction bases numbered 5, after V lost 6 bases and J lost 3 bases. The CDR3 DNA sequence: TGTGCCAGCAGGTGGGGACTAGCGGGGATCTACGAGCAGTACTTC. Protein: CASRWGLAGIYEQYF.

The J gene is TRBJ2-7, the V gene TRBV9; 8 bases are a match to TRBD2. CDR3 length: 15 residues. The J segment lost 2 bases and the V segment lost 4 bases, leaving 8 bases of the junction unmatched. Germline values: CDR1 SGDLS, CDR2 YYNGEE. CDR3 residues: CASSFRLAPTYEQYF. CDR3 sequence (DNA): TGTGCCAGCAGCTTCAGACTAGCGCCAACCTACGAGCAGTACTTC.